This record concerns one TCR beta chain sequence. This clonotype was counted ten times or more. Its antigen remains undetermined. No much larger clone exists at a distance of one base, and base qualities are not known. Amplification of TCR beta CDR3 regions was carried out from RNA transcripts. For the first round of RT-PCR on the TCR CDR3, the HTBI primer set was used together with the Qiagen OneStep RT-PCR kit. Libraries were constructed in a second round of multiplex PCR, after which size selection and purification were performed. Libraries were sequenced paired-end with 100 bp reads on an Illumina HiSeq2000. Concerning the study's data processing: SOAPnuke was used to process the raw data, throwing out any read that contained adapters or uncalled bases, had a mean Phred below 15, or lacked an exact constant-primer or identifier match. High-quality paired reads were merged using COPE v1.2.5, and each unique nucleotide sequence was defined as a clonotype. MiTCR v1.1 was used to align the clonotypes against IMGT TRBV, TRBD and TRBJ reference segments. Analysis was restricted to V-J combinations with a frequency above 0.0001, which covered about 99% of repertoires. A TCS score was defined as the ratio between F50 (clonal expansion) and ExV (chaos), using BLOSUM62-based TCRdist between CDR3 peptides within each V-J. Welch's t-statistics and random forest reduced 500 to 650 V-J features to 13, which were used in a naive Bayes classifier (R e1071). Using fastp at Q25 and MiXCR, TCRdb reprocessed the public reads and kept productive beta chains. Entries are consolidated by CDR3 protein sequence, retaining the most common genes and DNA. These V and J calls originate from TCRdb's pipeline instead of the authors' own analysis. The sample profile shows approximately 480,000 distinct CDR3 sequences; less than 25% of them were found once. About 25% of the sample is in the top ten clones.

These data originate in a study of T cells in Graves' hyperthyroidism and ophthalmopathy (dated by TCRdb to the late 2010s). As for the study more broadly: Peripheral blood was collected at initial diagnosis, before any treatment. To identify distinguishing TCR V-J signatures, a discovery cohort of 95 to 100 patients was used, comprising 43 with Graves' ophthalmopathy and roughly 60 with stable Graves' hyperthyroidism. Prospective prediction of ophthalmopathy was tested in an independent validation cohort consisting of about 20 hyperthyroidism patients and 17 patients who later progressed to ophthalmopathy. The 100 or so discovery patients were randomly divided into training and test sets at a 7:3 ratio. Thyroid tissue and blood T-cell repertoires from about 6 Graves' hyperthyroidism patients were also compared in the study. Once sampling was done, hyperthyroidism patients were given methimazole at a starting dose of 30 mg daily, whereas ophthalmopathy patients were given high-dose intravenous methylprednisolone. The paper reports TCR Vbeta CDR3 sequencing of approximately 140 peripheral blood samples: 43 ophthalmopathy, 75 to 80 hyperthyroidism and about 17 progressor patients.

Graves' hyperthyroidism was defined as stable when no progression to ophthalmopathy occurred over 18 months of follow-up. The hyperthyroidism patients were between 18 and 65 years old and newly diagnosed, with a disease duration of less than 2 months. Any patient with an uncontrolled infection, another autoimmune disease, pregnancy or lactation was excluded. Diagnoses were based on clinical symptoms, serum thyroxine and TRAb, thyroid ultrasound and orbital computed tomography. PBMCs were isolated from 8 to 10 ml of fresh peripheral blood by Ficoll-Paque density gradient centrifugation. Total RNA was extracted using Trizol reagent, and RNA quality was assessed on an Agilent 2100 Bioanalyzer. V was cut back by 5 bases and J by 4 bases, leaving a gap of 17 bases between them. CDR1 is given as MNHNS and CDR2 as SASEGT, both from the germline V gene. Measured from the cysteine to the phenylalanine, the CDR3 is 15 residues long. The entry retains the CDR3 DNA only, 45 bases that are in frame from base 1.

The study at large found these results: Sample size was not statistically predetermined, and investigators were not blinded to group allocation. In validation, the model predicted progression to ophthalmopathy a median of around six months before onset, with approximately 71% sensitivity and just under 75% specificity. A 13 V-J signature model separated ophthalmopathy from stable hyperthyroidism, with over 85% sensitivity and 81.08% specificity in cross-validation and 80%/75% in testing. Most expanded thyroid clonotypes (frequency above 0.001) were also found in blood, which suggests that blood repertoires may mirror thyroid immune responses.

The chain is made from TRBV6-1 and TRBJ1-1; the D segment could be TRBD1, given 6 matching bases. The TCR originated in a man aged 18 to 35 with Graves' hyperthyroidism. Sequencing was carried out using blood. The CDR3 has the sequence CASSPWSQGFTEAFF. The DNA is TGTGCCAGCAGTCCCTGGTCCCAGGGGTTCACTGAAGCTTTCTTT.